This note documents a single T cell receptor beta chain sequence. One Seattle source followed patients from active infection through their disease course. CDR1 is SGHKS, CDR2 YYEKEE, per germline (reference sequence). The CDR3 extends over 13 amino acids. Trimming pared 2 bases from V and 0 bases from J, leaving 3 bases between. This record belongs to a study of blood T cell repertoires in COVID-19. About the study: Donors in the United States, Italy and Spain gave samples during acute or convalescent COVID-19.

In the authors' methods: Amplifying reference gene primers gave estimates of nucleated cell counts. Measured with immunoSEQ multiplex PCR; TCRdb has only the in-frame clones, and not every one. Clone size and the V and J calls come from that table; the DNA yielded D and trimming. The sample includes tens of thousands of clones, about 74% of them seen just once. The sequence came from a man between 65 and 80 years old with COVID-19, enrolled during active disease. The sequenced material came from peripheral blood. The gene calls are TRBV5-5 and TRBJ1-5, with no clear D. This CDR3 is CASSLLSNQPQHF. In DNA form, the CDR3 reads TGTGCCAGCAGCTTACTTAGCAATCAGCCCCAGCATTTT. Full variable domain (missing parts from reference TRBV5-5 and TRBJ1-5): DAGVTQSPTHLIKTRGQQVTLRCSPISGHKSVSWYQQVLGQGPQFIFQYYEKEERGRGNFPDRFSARQFPNYSSELNVNALLLGDSALYLCASSLLSNQPQHFGDGTRLSIL.